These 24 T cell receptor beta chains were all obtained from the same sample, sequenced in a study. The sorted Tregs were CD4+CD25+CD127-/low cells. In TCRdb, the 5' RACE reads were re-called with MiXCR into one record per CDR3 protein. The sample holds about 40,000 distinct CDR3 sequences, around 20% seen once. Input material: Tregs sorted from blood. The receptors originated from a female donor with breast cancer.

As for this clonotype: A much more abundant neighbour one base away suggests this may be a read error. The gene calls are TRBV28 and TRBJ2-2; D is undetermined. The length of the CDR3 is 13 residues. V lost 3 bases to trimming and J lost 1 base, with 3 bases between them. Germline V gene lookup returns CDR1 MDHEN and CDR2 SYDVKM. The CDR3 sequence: CASSFMNTGELFF. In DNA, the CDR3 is TGTGCCAGCAGTTTTATGAACACCGGGGAGCTGTTTTTT.

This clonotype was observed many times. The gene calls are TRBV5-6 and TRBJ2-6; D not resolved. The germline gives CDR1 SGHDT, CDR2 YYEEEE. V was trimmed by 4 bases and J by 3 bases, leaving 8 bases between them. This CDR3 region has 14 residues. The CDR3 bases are TGTGCCAGCAGCCCCTATGATGGGGCCAACGTCCTGACTTTC. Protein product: CASSPYDGANVLTF.

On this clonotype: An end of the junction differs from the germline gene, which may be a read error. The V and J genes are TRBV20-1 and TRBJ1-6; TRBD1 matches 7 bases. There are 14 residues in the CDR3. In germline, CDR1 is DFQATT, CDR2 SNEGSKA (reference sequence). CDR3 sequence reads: CGAVRQGPNSPLHF. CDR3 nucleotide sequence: TGCGGTGCTGTGAGACAGGGACCTAATTCACCCCTCCACTTT.

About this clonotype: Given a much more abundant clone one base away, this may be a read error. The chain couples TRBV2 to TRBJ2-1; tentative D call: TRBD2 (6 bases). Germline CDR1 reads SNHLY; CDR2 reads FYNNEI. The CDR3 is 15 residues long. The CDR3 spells CAGSTSSGRGREQFF. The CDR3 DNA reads TGTGCCGGCAGTACTAGTAGCGGACGGGGAAGAGAGCAGTTCTTC.

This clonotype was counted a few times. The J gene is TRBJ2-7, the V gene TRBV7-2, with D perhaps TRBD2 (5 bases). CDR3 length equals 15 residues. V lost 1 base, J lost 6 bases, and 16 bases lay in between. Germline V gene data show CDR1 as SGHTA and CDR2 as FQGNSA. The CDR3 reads CASSLGPLEGFEQYF. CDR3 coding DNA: TGTGCCAGCAGCTTAGGCCCATTAGAGGGCTTCGAGCAGTACTTC.

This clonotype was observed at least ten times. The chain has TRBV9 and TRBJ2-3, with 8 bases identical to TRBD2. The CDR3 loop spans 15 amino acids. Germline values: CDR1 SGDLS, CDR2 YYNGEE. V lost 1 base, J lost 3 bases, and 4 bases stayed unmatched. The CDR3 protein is CASSVIGRVTDTQYF. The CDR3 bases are TGTGCCAGCAGCGTAATCGGGAGGGTAACAGATACGCAGTATTTT.

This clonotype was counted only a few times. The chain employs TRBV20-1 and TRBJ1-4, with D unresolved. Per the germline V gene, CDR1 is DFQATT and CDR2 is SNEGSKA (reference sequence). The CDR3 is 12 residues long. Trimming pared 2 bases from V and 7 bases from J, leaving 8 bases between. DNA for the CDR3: TGCAGTGCTAGAACCCCGGGTGAAAAACTGTTTTTT. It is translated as CSARTPGEKLFF.

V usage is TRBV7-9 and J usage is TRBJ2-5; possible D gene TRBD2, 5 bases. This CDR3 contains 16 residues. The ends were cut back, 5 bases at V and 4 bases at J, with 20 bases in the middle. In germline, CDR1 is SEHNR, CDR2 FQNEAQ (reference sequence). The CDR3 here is CASSATSKSTRETQYF. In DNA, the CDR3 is TGTGCCAGCAGCGCCACTAGTAAAAGTACCAGAGAGACCCAGTACTTC. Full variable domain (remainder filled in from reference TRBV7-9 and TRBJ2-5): DTGVSQNPRHKITKRGQNVTFRCDPISEHNRLYWYRQTLGQGPEFLTYFQNEAQLEKSRLLSDRFSAERPKGSFSTLEIQRTEQGDSAMYLCASSATSKSTRETQYFGPGTRLLVL.

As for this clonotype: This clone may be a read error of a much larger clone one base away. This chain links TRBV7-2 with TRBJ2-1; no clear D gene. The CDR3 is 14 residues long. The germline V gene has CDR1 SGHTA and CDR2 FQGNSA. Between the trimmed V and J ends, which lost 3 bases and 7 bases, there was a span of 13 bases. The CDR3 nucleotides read TGTGCCAGCAGCTTGCCTCGACCTTGGAATGAGCAGTTCTTC. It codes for CASSLPRPWNEQFF.

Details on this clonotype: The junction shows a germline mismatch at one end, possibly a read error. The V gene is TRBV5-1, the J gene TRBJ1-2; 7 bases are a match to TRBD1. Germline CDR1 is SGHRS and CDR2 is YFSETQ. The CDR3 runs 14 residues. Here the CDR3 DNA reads TGCACCAGCAGCTTGGAACAGGGGTCGGATGGCTACACCTTC. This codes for CTSSLEQGSDGYTF.

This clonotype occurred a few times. The CDR3 here is CASSLEPINEQFF. The CDR3 DNA reads TGCGCCAGCAGCTTGGAACCGATCAATGAGCAGTTCTTC. The genes are TRBV5-1 and TRBJ2-1; D ambiguous. V was pared by 0 bases and J by 6 bases, with 7 bases between. The germline V gene encodes CDR1 SGHRS and CDR2 YFSETQ. CDR3 length: 13 residues.

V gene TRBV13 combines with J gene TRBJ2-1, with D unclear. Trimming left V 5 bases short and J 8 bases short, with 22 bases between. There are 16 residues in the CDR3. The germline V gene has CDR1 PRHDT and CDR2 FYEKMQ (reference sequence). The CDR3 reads CASSPSRPPTMDEQFF. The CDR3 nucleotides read TGTGCCAGCAGCCCTTCACGGCCCCCCACGATGGATGAGCAGTTCTTC.

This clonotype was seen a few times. CDR3 nucleotide sequence: TGCAGTGCTAGTTCCAGGGGCGGGGTCTACGAGCAGTACTTC. It yields the protein CSASSRGGVYEQYF. This chain connects TRBV20-1 to TRBJ2-7; the D call may be TRBD1 or TRBD2 (6 bases each). The CDR3 loop spans 14 amino acids. V was trimmed by 3 bases and J by 3 bases, leaving 15 bases between them. Germline V gives CDR1 DFQATT, CDR2 SNEGSKA (reference sequence).

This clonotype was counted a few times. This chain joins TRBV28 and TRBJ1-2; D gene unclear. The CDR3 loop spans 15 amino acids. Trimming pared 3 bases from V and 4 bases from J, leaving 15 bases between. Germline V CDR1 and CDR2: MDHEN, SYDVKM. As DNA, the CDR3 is TGTGCCAGCAGTTTCAGAACGGCAGTTACCTATGGCTACACCTTC. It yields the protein CASSFRTAVTYGYTF.

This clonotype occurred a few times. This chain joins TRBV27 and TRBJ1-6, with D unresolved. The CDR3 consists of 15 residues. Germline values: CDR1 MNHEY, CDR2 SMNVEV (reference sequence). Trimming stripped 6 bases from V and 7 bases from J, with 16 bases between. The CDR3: CASSPQAVVNSPLHF. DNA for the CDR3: TGTGCCAGCAGCCCCCAGGCGGTGGTGAATTCACCCCTCCACTTT.

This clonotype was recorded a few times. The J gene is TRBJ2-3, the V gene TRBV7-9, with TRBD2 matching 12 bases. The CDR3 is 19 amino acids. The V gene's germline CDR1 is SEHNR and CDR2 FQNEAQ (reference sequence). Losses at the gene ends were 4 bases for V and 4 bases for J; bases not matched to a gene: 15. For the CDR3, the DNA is TGTGCCAGCAGCTCATACGGACTAGCGGGACCGACTGGGGCAGATACGCAGTATTTT. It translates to CASSSYGLAGPTGADTQYF.

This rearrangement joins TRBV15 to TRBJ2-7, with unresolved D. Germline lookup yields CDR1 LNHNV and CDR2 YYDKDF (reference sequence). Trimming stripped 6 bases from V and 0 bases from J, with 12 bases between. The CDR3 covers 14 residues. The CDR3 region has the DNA TGTGCCACCAGTGCCAGCCTAAGCTCCTACGAGCAGTACTTC. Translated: CATSASLSSYEQYF.

This CDR3 is CASSLRQPNSPLHF. The CDR3 bases are TGTGCCAGCAGTTTACGACAGCCAAATTCACCCCTCCACTTT. The chain carries TRBV27 and TRBJ1-6, with TRBD1 as a possible D gene (5 bases). Germline CDR1 reads MNHEY; CDR2 reads SMNVEV (reference sequence). The germline V and J ends were trimmed by 2 bases and 7 bases, with 9 bases remaining between them. The CDR3 covers 14 residues.

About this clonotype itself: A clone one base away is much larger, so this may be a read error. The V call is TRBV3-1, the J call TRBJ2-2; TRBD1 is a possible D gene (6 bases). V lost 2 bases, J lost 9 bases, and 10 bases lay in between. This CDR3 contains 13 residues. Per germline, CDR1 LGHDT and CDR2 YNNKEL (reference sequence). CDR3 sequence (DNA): TGTGCCAGCAGCCAACAGGGGTCCCGGGAGCTGTTTTTT. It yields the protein CASSQQGSRELFF.

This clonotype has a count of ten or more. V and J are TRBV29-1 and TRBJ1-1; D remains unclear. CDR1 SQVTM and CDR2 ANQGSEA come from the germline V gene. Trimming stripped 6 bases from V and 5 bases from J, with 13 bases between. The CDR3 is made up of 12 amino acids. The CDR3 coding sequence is TGCAGCGTACTTTCCGACCTTACTGAAGCTTTCTTT. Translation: CSVLSDLTEAFF.

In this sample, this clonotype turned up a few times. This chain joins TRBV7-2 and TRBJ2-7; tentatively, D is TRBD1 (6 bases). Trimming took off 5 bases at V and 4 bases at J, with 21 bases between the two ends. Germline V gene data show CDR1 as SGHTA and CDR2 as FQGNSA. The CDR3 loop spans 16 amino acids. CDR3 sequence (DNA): TGTGCCAGCAGCGGAATGACAGGAGCCCTGAGGTACGAGCAGTACTTC. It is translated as CASSGMTGALRYEQYF.

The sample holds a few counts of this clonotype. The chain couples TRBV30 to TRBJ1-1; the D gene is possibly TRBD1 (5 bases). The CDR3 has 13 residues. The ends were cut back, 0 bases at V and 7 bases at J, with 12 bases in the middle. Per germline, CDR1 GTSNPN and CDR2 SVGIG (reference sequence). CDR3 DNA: TGTGCCTGGAGTGTACAGAGGGGACGTGAAGCTTTCTTT. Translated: CAWSVQRGREAFF.

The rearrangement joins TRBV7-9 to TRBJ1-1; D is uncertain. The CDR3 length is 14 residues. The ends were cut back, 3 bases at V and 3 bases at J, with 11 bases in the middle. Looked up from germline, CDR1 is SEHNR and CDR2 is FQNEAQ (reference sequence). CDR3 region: CASSLREFHTEAFF. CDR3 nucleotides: TGTGCCAGCAGCTTGAGGGAGTTTCACACTGAAGCTTTCTTT.

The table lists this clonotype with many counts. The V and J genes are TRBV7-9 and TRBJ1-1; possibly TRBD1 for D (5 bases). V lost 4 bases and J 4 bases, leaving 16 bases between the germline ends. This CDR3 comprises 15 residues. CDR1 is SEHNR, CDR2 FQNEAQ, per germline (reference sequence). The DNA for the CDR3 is TGTGCCAGCAGCTCTTACACAGTCGGGGGCACTGAAGCTTTCTTT. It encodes CASSSYTVGGTEAFF.